Following are 4 T cell receptor beta chains from one sample sequenced in a study of control samples from healthy donors and cancer patients. Repertoires were generated with immunoSEQ multiplex PCR, while TCRdb's copy carries only in-frame clones and drops some. The sample yields under 150,000 clones, 80% to 95% seen once. Material for sequencing was blood. Receptors originate from a man aged 30 to 39 in good health.

The rearrangement uses TRBV6-5 and TRBJ1-2; maybe TRBD1 (6 bases). The V gene's germline CDR1 is MNHEY and CDR2 SVGAGI. The CDR3 is 15 amino acids. With 6 bases removed from V and 2 bases from J, the gap between germline ends came to 16 bases. As DNA, the CDR3 is TGTGCCAGCAGGACCAGACCCCAGGGGAACTATGGCTACACCTTC. As protein: CASRTRPQGNYGYTF.

This clone occurred once. The chain has TRBV2 and TRBJ1-2; the match to TRBD1 covers 7 bases. CDR3 length: 14 residues. The V segment lost 6 bases and the J segment 0 bases; nucleotides outside the gene matches: 4. Per the germline V gene, CDR1 is SNHLY and CDR2 is FYNNEI. The CDR3 loop is CASSEQGPNYGYTF. The CDR3 nucleotides read TGTGCCAGCAGCGAACAGGGGCCTAACTATGGCTACACCTTC. The variable domain in full, completed from reference TRBV2 and TRBJ1-2, reads EPEVTQTPSHQVTQMGQEVILRCVPISNHLYFYWYRQILGQKVEFLVSFYNNEISEKSEIFDDQFSVERPDGSNFTLKIRSTKLEDSAMYFCASSEQGPNYGYTFGSGTRLTVV.

This clone appeared once. V is TRBV30 and J is TRBJ2-7, with 8 bases aligning to TRBD2. This CDR3 comprises 14 residues. Unmatched junction bases numbered 9, after V lost 3 bases and J lost 5 bases. Germline V lookup: CDR1 GTSNPN, CDR2 SVGIG (reference sequence). This chain's CDR3 is CAWRDSGTRDEQYF. As DNA, the CDR3 is TGTGCCTGGAGGGATTCCGGGACTAGAGACGAGCAGTACTTC.

The chain recombines TRBV2 with TRBJ1-1; D gene unclear. Trimming cost V 7 bases and J 1 base, with 16 bases left between them. CDR3 size: 15 residues. Germline V gene data show CDR1 as SNHLY and CDR2 as FYNNEI. CDR3 region: CASKSRPGGNTEAFF. The CDR3 DNA reads as TGTGCCAGCAAGAGTCGCCCGGGAGGGAACACTGAAGCTTTCTTT.